The sequence of this T cell receptor (beta chain) was determined in a study of blood T cells in healthy people across ages. Combining a sample-barcoded 5' primer with a J-beta primer mix, a second PCR ran for roughly 6 to 12 cycles. TCRdb itself ran the 5' RACE reads through MiXCR, one entry per CDR3 protein. The sample holds 650,000 to 1,000,000 distinct CDR3 sequences, about half seen once. Overall study results and limits: Long-lived donors carried more naive CD4+ cells and greater diversity than aged donors. Across samples, TCR beta diversity tracked strongly with naive T cell percentage.

This clonotype was detected only once. The antigen is not known. The sequence came from a man aged 80 or over in good health. Sequences were obtained from blood.

CDR3 nucleotide sequence: TGTGCCAGCAGTTTACGGATTAGCTCCTACGAGCAGTACTTC. Its translation is CASSLRISSYEQYF. V is TRBV27 and J is TRBJ2-7; D not certain. From germline, CDR1 is MNHEY and CDR2 SMNVEV (reference sequence). This CDR3 is 14 amino acids long. Trimming left V 2 bases short and J 0 bases short, with 8 bases between.